This passage covers 14 T cell receptor beta chains from one sample sequenced in a study of tumor-infiltrating lymphocytes in primary liver carcinoma. In addition to blood RNA drawn from unsorted whole blood, germline DNA was extracted. The investigators made TCR beta cDNA from 400 to 500 ng total RNA, using a constant-region primer. It was through three nested multiplex PCR rounds of slightly modified ARM-PCR that TCR beta libraries arose. Use of TRBV1-TRBV30 forward primers with a C-beta reverse primer characterized the first two PCR rounds, which lasted about 11 cycles each. TCRdb re-called the multiplex PCR reads through MiXCR, storing one row per CDR3 protein. The data contain approximately 330,000 distinct CDR3 sequences, less than 75% of them singletons. The sequencing input was peripheral blood. Receptors originate from a middle-aged man with primary liver carcinoma and hepatitis B virus infection.

In the case of this clonotype: A much larger clone lies a single base off, so this may be a read error. The V and J genes are TRBV12-3 or TRBV12-4 and TRBJ1-3, with D tentatively TRBD1 (6 bases). Trimming removed 7 bases from V and 0 bases from J, with 19 bases in between. There are 17 residues in the CDR3. The CDR3 loop is CASMRLVGGASGNTIYF. The DNA for the CDR3 is TGTGCCAGCATGCGGCTGGTCGGGGGGGCCTCTGGAAACACCATATATTTT.

As concerns this clonotype: A read error may account for a junction end that differs from germline. The J gene is TRBJ2-2, the V gene TRBV4-3; D unclear. Germline CDR1 reads LGHNA; CDR2 reads YSLEER. There are 14 residues in the CDR3. The CDR3 DNA reads TGCGCCAGCAACCATACGGTGAACACCCGGGAGCTGTTTTTT. It specifies CASNHTVNTRELFF.

The chain uses TRBV28 and TRBJ2-1; D not certain. V lost 3 bases and J 5 bases, leaving 14 bases between the germline ends. Germline V gives CDR1 MDHEN, CDR2 SYDVKM. CDR3 length: 15 amino acids. For the CDR3, the DNA is TGTGCCAGCAGTTTCCTAGGTTCCCTAGACAATGAGCAGTTCTTC. Protein product: CASSFLGSLDNEQFF.

This clonotype appeared many times. The chain links TRBV12-3 or TRBV12-4 to TRBJ1-2; 9 bases fit TRBD1. This CDR3 comprises 14 residues. Trimming at V came to 6 bases and at J to 3 bases, leaving 5 bases not matched to a gene. Here the CDR3 DNA reads TGTGCCAGCAGCCAGGGACAGGGAGACTATGGCTACACCTTC. It yields the protein CASSQGQGDYGYTF.

The chain recombines TRBV11-2 with TRBJ2-1, with 9 bases identical to TRBD2. V trimming: 7 bases; J trimming: 10 bases; junction bases outside the gene matches: 8. In germline, CDR1 is SGHAT, CDR2 FQNNGV. The CDR3 sequence is 13 residues long. The DNA for the CDR3 is TGTGCCAGCAAGATAGCGGGAGTCGGGGAGCAGTTCTTC. Encoded protein: CASKIAGVGEQFF.

This clonotype was seen at least ten times. The chain employs TRBV12-3 or TRBV12-4 and TRBJ1-2; D remains ambiguous. The CDR3 has 14 amino acids. V lost 5 bases, J lost 1 base, and 11 bases lay in between. The CDR3 protein is CASSHRTYNYGYTF. The CDR3 DNA reads as TGTGCCAGCAGTCACCGGACGTATAACTATGGCTACACCTTC.

V and J are TRBV11-2 and TRBJ2-3; no firm D call. The DNA end is a closer match to TRBJ1-5, so the J assignment may be wrong. The germline V gene has CDR1 SGHAT and CDR2 FQNNGV. The CDR3 contains 13 residues. This CDR3 is CASSSPQVPTQHF. CDR3 nucleotide sequence: TGTGCCAGCAGCTCACCTCAGGTTCCTACGCAGCATTTT.

In the case of this clonotype: The junction shows a germline mismatch at one end, possibly a read error. The chain combines TRBV6-2 or TRBV6-3 with TRBJ1-5; the match to TRBD1 covers 8 bases. Looked up from germline, CDR1 is MNHEY and CDR2 is SVGEGT. The CDR3 contains 18 residues. The chain's CDR3 is CASSYSRGQGVSDQPQHF. CDR3 sequence (DNA): TGTGCCAGCAGTTACTCGAGAGGACAGGGAGTTAGCGATCAGCCCCAGCATTTT.

Worth noting for this clonotype: Because the CDR3 is missing its conserved closing phenylalanine or tryptophan, this is likely a read error. The genes are TRBV6-2 or TRBV6-3 and TRBJ2-1; the D is unclear. Germline loops: CDR1 MNHEY, CDR2 SVGEGT. V dropped 5 bases and J dropped 7 bases, with 9 bases sitting between them. CDR3 length: 12 residues. Written as DNA, the CDR3 is TGTGCCAGCAGTAGAGTTTATAATGAGCAGTTCTTA. It yields the protein CASSRVYNEQFL.

Ten or more counts support this clonotype. This rearrangement joins TRBV11-2 to TRBJ1-2; TRBD1 aligns across 9 bases. The CDR3 is 15 amino acids. The ends lost 6 bases at V and 0 bases at J; junction bases unmatched: 5. Germline V CDR1 and CDR2: SGHAT, FQNNGV. The CDR3 spells CASRPGQGANYGYTF. As DNA, the CDR3 is TGTGCCAGCAGACCGGGACAGGGAGCTAACTATGGCTACACCTTC.

As regards this clonotype: A much bigger clone sits one base away, suggesting this may be a read error. The chain has TRBV29-1 and TRBJ1-4; the match to TRBD1 covers 11 bases. CDR1 is SQVTM, CDR2 ANQGSEA, per germline. This CDR3 has 14 amino acids. V dropped 7 bases and J dropped 8; count of bases not matched to a gene: 9. The chain's CDR3 is CSAQGGTGGEKLFF. CDR3 nucleotide sequence: TGCAGCGCCCAAGGCGGGACAGGGGGGGAAAAACTGTTTTTT.

In its sample, this clonotype was seen a few times. A read error may produce the germline difference seen at one junction end. The chain recombines TRBV12-3 or TRBV12-4 with TRBJ2-3; D is unclear. The CDR3 contains 16 residues. CDR3 region: CASRRSGGISIDTQYF. Written as DNA, the CDR3 is TGTGCCAGCCGCAGGTCCGGCGGTATTAGCATAGATACGCAGTATTTT.

To note about this clonotype: The junction departs from the called germline gene at one end, perhaps through a read error. V gene TRBV11-2 combines with J gene TRBJ2-1; D perhaps matches TRBD1 (6 bases). The CDR3 length is 17 residues. The germline V gene encodes CDR1 SGHAT and CDR2 FQNNGV. CDR3 sequence: CASSSTGHTSSYDERFF. As DNA, the CDR3 is TGTGCCAGCAGCTCGACGGGACATACGAGCTCCTACGATGAGCGGTTCTTC.

The chain couples TRBV7-9 to TRBJ2-7; TRBD2 agrees at 7 bases. CDR1 and CDR2 (germline): SEHNR, FQNEAQ (reference sequence). The V and J ends lost 4 bases and 0 bases, in that order; junction bases with no gene match: 9. The CDR3 totals 16 residues. The CDR3 loop is CASSSPTSSYSYEQYF. DNA of the CDR3: TGTGCCAGCAGCTCGCCGACTAGCAGCTACTCCTACGAGCAGTACTTC.